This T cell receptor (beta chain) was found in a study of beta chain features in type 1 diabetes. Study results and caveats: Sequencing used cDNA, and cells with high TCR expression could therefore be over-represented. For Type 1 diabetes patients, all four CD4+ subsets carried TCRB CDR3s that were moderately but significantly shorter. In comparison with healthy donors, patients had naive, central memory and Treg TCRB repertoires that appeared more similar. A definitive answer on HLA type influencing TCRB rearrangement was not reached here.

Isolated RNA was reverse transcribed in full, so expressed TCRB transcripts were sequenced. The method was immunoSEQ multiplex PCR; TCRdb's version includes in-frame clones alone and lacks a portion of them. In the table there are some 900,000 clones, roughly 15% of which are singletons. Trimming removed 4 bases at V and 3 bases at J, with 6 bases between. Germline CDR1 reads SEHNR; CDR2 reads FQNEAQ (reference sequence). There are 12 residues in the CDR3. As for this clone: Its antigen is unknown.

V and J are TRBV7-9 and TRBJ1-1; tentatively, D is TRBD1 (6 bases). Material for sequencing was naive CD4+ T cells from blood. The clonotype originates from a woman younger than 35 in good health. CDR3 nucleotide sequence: TGTGCCAGCAGCTACAGGGACACTGAAGCTTTCTTT. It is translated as CASSYRDTEAFF. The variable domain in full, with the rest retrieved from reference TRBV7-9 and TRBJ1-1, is DTGVSQNPRHKITKRGQNVTFRCDPISEHNRLYWYRQTLGQGPEFLTYFQNEAQLEKSRLLSDRFSAERPKGSFSTLEIQRTEQGDSAMYLCASSYRDTEAFFGQGTRLTVV.